Listed below are T cell receptor beta chains from one sample, sequenced in a study of cytomegalovirus exposure and HLA in healthy donors. Libraries were prepared by immunoSEQ multiplex PCR; TCRdb keeps only in-frame clonotypes and omits some of them. Of roughly 80,000 clones in the sample, approximately 91% are singletons; the top ten hold 2% to 2.5%. Input material: PBMCs. Every receptor here comes from a man younger than 45 in good health and CMV-seronegative. Each CDR3 is given with its conserved first and last residue. The D gene is left open where the match is weak. Only some rows state a clone size, as once, few, many or a class for expanded clones.

.	TRBD1	TRBV27	TRBJ2-3	CASSYFGPGQGFQDTQYF	TGTGCCAGCAGTTACTTCGGACCGGGACAGGGGTTTCAAGATACGCAGTATTTT
.	TRBD2	TRBV7-3	TRBJ2-1	CASSPMAGEGHNEQFF	TGTGCCAGCAGCCCTATGGCGGGAGAGGGTCACAATGAGCAGTTCTTC
few	.	TRBV28	TRBJ1-1	CASSLRGYTEAFF	TGTGCCAGCAGTTTGCGGGGGTACACTGAAGCTTTCTTT
.	.	TRBV6-1	TRBJ1-2	CASSVDRGQRYGYTF	TGTGCCAGCAGTGTGGACCGAGGGCAGAGGTATGGCTACACCTTC
.	TRBD2	TRBV10-1	TRBJ2-5	CASRTSGFLGRETQYF	TGCGCCAGCAGGACTAGCGGTTTTTTGGGCCGAGAGACCCAGTACTTC
.	TRBD2	TRBV18	TRBJ2-7	CASSPSAGGPEQYF	TGTGCCAGCTCACCATCGGCGGGAGGACCCGAGCAGTACTTC
.	.	TRBV5-5	TRBJ2-3	CASSLGARTDTQYF	TGTGCCAGCAGCTTGGGGGCTCGCACAGATACGCAGTATTTT
.	TRBD1	TRBV2	TRBJ1-1	CASSDLDRVATEAFF	TGTGCCAGCAGTGATCTTGACAGGGTGGCGACTGAAGCTTTCTTT
.	TRBD2	TRBV7-6	TRBJ2-1	CASSRETSGSRNEQFF	TGTGCCAGCAGCCGAGAGACTAGCGGGAGTCGCAATGAGCAGTTCTTC
.	TRBD1	TRBV27	TRBJ2-7	CASSSSHGDREQYF	TGTGCCAGCAGTTCGAGTCATGGGGACAGGGAGCAGTACTTC
.	TRBD1	TRBV11-2	TRBJ1-1	CASSDRTGGFFKAFF	TGTGCCAGCAGCGACCGGACAGGGGGATTTTTTAAGGCTTTCTTT
.	.	TRBV10-1	TRBJ1-2	CASSDRGDYGYTF	TGCGCCAGCAGTGACCGGGGGGACTATGGCTACACCTTC
.	TRBD1	TRBV19	TRBJ2-2	CASSISSGTGNTGELFF	TGTGCCAGTAGTATATCTTCCGGGACAGGGAACACCGGGGAGCTGTTTTTT
.	.	TRBV11-2	TRBJ2-5	CASSGIDGITQYF	TGTGCCAGCAGCGGGATTGACGGGATTACCCAGTACTTC
.	.	TRBV2	TRBJ1-1	CASSVRMNTEAFF	TGTGCCAGCAGTGTGAGAATGAACACTGAAGCTTTCTTT
.	.	TRBV5-1	TRBJ1-5	CASSPGGNQPQHF	TGCGCCAGCAGCCCTGGAGGGAATCAGCCCCAGCATTTT
.	TRBD2	TRBV7-6	TRBJ2-1	CASSVFSGITYNEQFF	TGTGCCAGCAGCGTGTTTAGCGGGATCACTTACAATGAGCAGTTCTTC
.	TRBD2	TRBV7-6	TRBJ2-5	CASSLLIAGVLQETQYF	TGTGCCAGCAGCCTGCTGATAGCGGGGGTGCTCCAAGAGACCCAGTACTTC
.	TRBD1	TRBV7-9	TRBJ1-2	CASSFNGDRGLYGYTF	TGTGCCAGCAGCTTTAACGGGGACAGGGGGCTCTATGGCTACACCTTC
.	.	TRBV2	TRBJ2-1	CASRYIGGSVNNEQFF	TGTGCCAGCAGATATATAGGTGGGAGCGTCAACAATGAGCAGTTCTTC
.	TRBD2	TRBV28	TRBJ2-7	CASSFSPLAGDPPYF	TGTGCCAGCAGTTTTAGTCCCCTAGCGGGTGATCCCCCATACTTC
once	.	TRBV27	TRBJ2-7	CASSLWGFSGLEQYF	TGTGCCAGCAGTTTATGGGGCTTTTCGGGCCTGGAGCAGTACTTC
.	TRBD2	TRBV28	TRBJ2-4	CASSLSGSISKNIQYF	TGTGCCAGCAGTTTGAGCGGGAGCATATCCAAAAACATTCAGTACTTC
.	.	TRBV6-1	TRBJ2-5	CASSEGGEGRGTQYF	TGTGCCAGCAGTGAGGGGGGGGAGGGCAGGGGGACCCAGTACTTC
few	.	TRBV5-1	TRBJ2-5	CASSPAGPVRETQYF	TGCGCCAGCAGCCCCGCGGGCCCCGTTCGAGAGACCCAGTACTTC
.	.	TRBV19	TRBJ2-2	CASSITHTGELFF	TGTGCCAGTAGTATTACTCACACCGGGGAGCTGTTTTTT
.	TRBD1	TRBV11-2	TRBJ2-7	CASSYGQGPSYEQYF	TGTGCCAGCAGCTATGGACAGGGGCCTTCCTACGAGCAGTACTTC
.	.	TRBV4-2	TRBJ2-7	CASSQVQIYYEQYF	TGTGCCAGCAGCCAAGTTCAGATTTACTACGAGCAGTACTTC